These 17 T cell receptor beta chains were all obtained from the same sample, sequenced in a study of shared clonotypes between healthy human individuals. This table comes from immunoSEQ multiplex PCR, and its TCRdb copy is limited to in-frame clones, with some not included. The data show about 520,000 clones, with about 84% seen just once and roughly an eighth held by the top ten. Sequenced input: PBMCs. The source of these receptors is a woman between 40 and 55 years old in good health. Some clones in this sample may be carry-over from other donors' samples.

The chain links TRBV9 to TRBJ2-7; no clear D. CDR1 SGDLS and CDR2 YYNGEE come from the germline V gene. The ends were cut back, 0 bases at V and 0 bases at J, with 7 bases in the middle. This CDR3 is built from 14 residues. CDR3 loop: CASSVAESSYEQYF. The CDR3 nucleotides are TGTGCCAGCAGCGTAGCCGAGAGCTCCTACGAGCAGTACTTC.

The chain employs TRBV11-3 and TRBJ2-1; D may be TRBD1 (5 bases). The CDR3 is 12 residues long. CDR1 is SGHNT, CDR2 YENEEA, per germline. V gave up 4 bases and J gave up 9 bases, with 10 bases separating them. The CDR3 DNA is TGTGCCAGCAGCTCAGTTAGGGGTGAGCAGTTCTTC. As protein: CASSSVRGEQFF.

Note on this clone: A far larger clone is just one base off, so this is likely a read error. The chain links TRBV6-1 to TRBJ1-4; TRBD1 aligns across 8 bases. V lost 1 base to trimming and J lost 10 bases; unmatched junction nucleotides: 11. The CDR3 consists of 16 residues. Germline V gene lookup returns CDR1 MNHNS and CDR2 SASEGT. This CDR3 is CASSEGRTGSGGKLFF. As DNA, the CDR3 is TGTGCCAGCAGTGAAGGGAGGACAGGGAGCGGTGGAAAACTGTTTTTT.

The chain recombines TRBV25-1 with TRBJ2-6; D may be TRBD1 (5 bases). The germline gives CDR1 MGHDK, CDR2 SYGVNS. With 2 bases removed from V and 0 bases from J, the gap between germline ends came to 11 bases. The CDR3 spans 17 residues. CDR3 in DNA: TGTGCCAGCAGTGAACAGGGCTGGATCTCTGGGGCCAACGTCCTGACTTTC. This codes for CASSEQGWISGANVLTF.

The chain employs TRBV11-2 and TRBJ1-3; 7 bases are shared with TRBD1. J was trimmed by 0 bases and V by 2 bases; bases with no gene match: 7. Per the germline V gene, CDR1 is SGHAT and CDR2 is FQNNGV. This CDR3 is built from 17 residues. Here the CDR3 reads CASSLSPGTASGNTIYF. DNA for the CDR3: TGTGCCAGCAGCTTATCACCCGGGACAGCCTCTGGAAACACCATATATTTT.

This chain uses TRBV10-3 with TRBJ2-7; D is perhaps TRBD1 or TRBD2 (6 bases each). V lost 4 bases, J lost 5 bases, and 9 bases lay in between. The CDR3 totals 12 residues. From germline, CDR1 is ENHRY and CDR2 SYGVKD. The CDR3 sequence: CAISGGGNEQYF. CDR3 coding DNA: TGTGCCATCAGTGGAGGGGGGAACGAGCAGTACTTC.

Notes on this clone: The sample has other DNA sequences that encode this CDR3 too. The CDR3 DNA is TGTGCCAGCTCAACCAACCAAGAGACCCAGTACTTC. As protein: CASSTNQETQYF. This chain uses TRBV18 with TRBJ2-5; no reliable D call. The CDR3 is 12 amino acids. V was cut by 5 bases and J by 0 bases, with 4 bases left in between. Germline V gene lookup returns CDR1 KGHSH and CDR2 LQKENI.

As regards this clone: A far larger clone is only one base removed, so a read error is likely. This chain connects TRBV28 to TRBJ2-3; perhaps D is TRBD1 or TRBD2 (6 bases each). V dropped 5 bases and J dropped 2 bases, with 11 bases sitting between them. CDR3 length equals 14 residues. Per germline, CDR1 MDHEN and CDR2 SYDVKM. Here the CDR3 DNA reads TGTGCCAGCAGTAGGGGGGCCATCACAGATACGCAGTATTTT. Its protein is CASSRGAITDTQYF.

This chain connects TRBV4-2 to TRBJ2-7; TRBD2 matches 8 bases. The ends lost 5 bases at V and 3 bases at J; junction bases unmatched: 6. The CDR3 loop spans 14 amino acids. Germline V gives CDR1 LGHNA, CDR2 YNFKEQ. This CDR3 is CASSAGLEVYEQYF. For the CDR3, the DNA is TGTGCCAGCAGCGCGGGACTAGAAGTCTACGAGCAGTACTTC.

The J gene is TRBJ2-7, the V gene TRBV28; TRBD2 agrees at 11 bases. The ends lost 6 bases at V and 0 bases at J; junction bases unmatched: 4. The germline V gene has CDR1 MDHEN and CDR2 SYDVKM. There are 15 residues in the CDR3. CDR3 loop: CASSGLAGFSYEQYF. CDR3 coding DNA: TGTGCCAGCAGCGGACTAGCGGGTTTCTCCTACGAGCAGTACTTC.

The chain combines TRBV6-1 with TRBJ1-1, with D possibly TRBD1 on 5 matching bases. Trimming took off 3 bases at V and 6 bases at J, with 14 bases between the two ends. Germline V gene sequence: CDR1 MNHNS, CDR2 SASEGT. This CDR3 is built from 14 residues. CDR3 in DNA: TGTGCCAGCAGTGAGGCAGGGTCAGGACCTGAAGCTTTCTTT. It codes for CASSEAGSGPEAFF.

The genes are TRBV7-6 and TRBJ1-4; no firm D call. CDR1 and CDR2 (germline): SGHVS, FNYEAQ. With 0 bases removed from V and 1 base from J, the gap between germline ends came to 9 bases. The CDR3 covers 16 residues. The CDR3 region is CASSLARYRTNEKLFF. CDR3 DNA sequence: TGTGCCAGCAGCTTAGCGCGCTACAGAACTAATGAAAAACTGTTTTTT.

Comment on this clone: It is likely a read error: a sequence one base away is far more abundant. This chain connects TRBV11-2 to TRBJ2-1, with 7 bases fitting TRBD2. Germline CDR1 SGHAT, CDR2 FQNNGV. This CDR3 contains 15 residues. The V gene end was trimmed by 2 bases and the J gene end by 6 bases; junction bases not matched to a gene: 7. The CDR3 nucleotides are TGTGCCAGCAGCTTATATCGGGCTAGCGGCAATGAGCAGTTCTTC. Its translation: CASSLYRASGNEQFF.

The chain joins TRBV29-1 to TRBJ1-5, with 7 bases identical to TRBD1. CDR1 SQVTM and CDR2 ANQGSEA come from the germline V gene. This CDR3 has 15 amino acids. V lost 6 bases, J lost 0 bases, and 8 bases stayed unmatched. CDR3 region: CSVAGTADSNQPQHF. CDR3 coding DNA: TGCAGCGTCGCTGGGACAGCCGATAGCAATCAGCCCCAGCATTTT. Full variable domain (missing parts from reference TRBV29-1 and TRBJ1-5): SAVISQKPSRDICQRGTSLTIQCQVDSQVTMMFWYRQQPGQSLTLIATANQGSEATYESGFVIDKFPISRPNLTFSTLTVSNMSPEDSSIYLCSVAGTADSNQPQHFGDGTRLSIL.

This chain joins TRBV2 and TRBJ2-1; the D is unclear. Germline V gene data show CDR1 as SNHLY and CDR2 as FYNNEI. CDR3 length equals 11 residues. The V end was cut by 9 bases, the J end by 5 bases, with 8 bases between. The CDR3 DNA follows: TGTGCCAGTAAAACCAACAATGAGCAGTTCTTC. Translating it yields CASKTNNEQFF.

This sequence joins TRBV9 and TRBJ2-5; D perhaps matches TRBD1 (6 bases). The germline V and J ends were trimmed by 3 bases and 1 base, with 13 bases remaining between them. This CDR3 is 15 amino acids long. Germline loops: CDR1 SGDLS, CDR2 YYNGEE. In nucleotides, the CDR3 is TGTGCCAGCAGCGCTCGCCCCAGGGGCCAAGAGACCCAGTACTTC. Amino acids: CASSARPRGQETQYF.

The rearrangement uses TRBV6-6 and TRBJ1-2; D gene ambiguous. This CDR3 comprises 13 residues. Per the germline V gene, CDR1 is MNHNY and CDR2 is SVGAGI (reference sequence). V shed 8 bases and J shed 6 bases, with 16 bases lying between them. CDR3 nucleotide sequence: TGTGCCAGCTCCGACTATTCTCCGGATGGCTACACCTTC. Translation gives CASSDYSPDGYTF.